This T cell receptor beta chain was recorded in a study of regulatory T cells in long-lasting Graves disease. Building the TCR beta libraries relied on iRepertoire HTBI primers, and CDR3 regions underwent Arm-PCR. TCRdb called the multiplex PCR reads again in MiXCR, with one record for every CDR3 protein. The sample shows 650,000 to 850,000 distinct CDR3 sequences, 25% to 30% of them seen only once. CDR1 MNHNS and CDR2 SASEGT come from the germline V gene. The CDR3 is 15 amino acids. Trimming removed 9 bases from V and 0 bases from J; junction bases left unmatched: 8. As to time point: persistent/refractory GD, antithyroid drugs over 5 years with positive TRAb. From PBMCs, RNA was extracted and then used to make the TCR library.

Sequenced material: peripheral blood mononuclear cells (PBMCs), taken when the disease was refractory, from a patient treated with antithyroid drugs. V is TRBV6-1 and J is TRBJ1-2; 9 bases fit TRBD1. This TCR came from a female donor with Graves disease. CDR3 loop: CARGPRQGANYGYTF. CDR3 DNA: TGTGCCAGGGGGCCAAGACAGGGGGCTAACTATGGCTACACCTTC.